The source of this T cell receptor beta chain is a study of cytomegalovirus exposure and HLA in healthy donors. This CDR3 has 17 residues. The ends lost 5 bases at V and 4 bases at J; junction bases unmatched: 15. The V gene's germline CDR1 is ENHRY and CDR2 SYGVKD. Regarding the study as a whole: Reported findings show TCR beta sequences accurately forecast HLA-A and HLA-B alleles in most subjects. Rarity marked most TCR sequences, yet some public TCRs occurred in many donors.

In the case of this clone: Its antigen remains unknown.

Primers for the PCR totalled 60 Vbeta and 13 Jbeta. Only in-frame clones appear in the TCRdb table, and some are missing; sequencing was by immunoSEQ multiplex PCR. The table records 85,000 to 100,000 clones, roughly two thirds of them present only once. Sequences were obtained from PBMCs. The chain has TRBV10-3 and TRBJ2-5; the match to TRBD2 covers 8 bases. This TCR came from a human donor in good health. The CDR3 region is CAISIIGIAGRIETQYF. CDR3 DNA: TGTGCCATCAGTATAATTGGGATAGCGGGAAGAATAGAGACCCAGTACTTC.